These 29 T cell receptor beta chains share one sample of origin, sequenced in a study of OX40 agonist ivuxolimab in advanced cancers. Assay used: immunoSEQ multiplex PCR; TCRdb lists only in-frame clones, some missing. The table has tens of thousands of clones, roughly 77% seen once. Source: CD4+ or CD8+ T cells sorted from blood, taken in a trial of the OX40 agonist ivuxolimab. Every receptor here comes from an adult with an advanced solid tumor such as melanoma, head and neck, liver or kidney cancer.

The genes are TRBV6-6 and TRBJ1-3; 7 nucleotides line up with TRBD1. The CDR3 is made up of 14 amino acids. Germline V gives CDR1 MNHNY, CDR2 SVGAGI (reference sequence). With 9 bases clipped from V and 6 bases from J, the junction kept 11 bases outside the gene matches. Written as DNA, the CDR3 is TGTGCCAGTAAAATCCAGGGGGACGTAAACACCATATATTTT. Its translation is CASKIQGDVNTIYF.

Notes on this clone: Other DNA sequences in this specimen translate into the identical CDR3. The rearrangement links TRBV5-1 to TRBJ2-7; possibly TRBD1 for D (6 bases). V lost 3 bases and J 5 bases, leaving 12 bases between the germline ends. CDR3 length: 13 residues. Germline V lookup: CDR1 SGHRS, CDR2 YFSETQ. This CDR3 is CASSSTTGNEQYF. CDR3 DNA: TGCGCCAGCAGCTCGACCACAGGGAACGAGCAGTACTTC.

This chain joins TRBV27 and TRBJ2-1; 8 bases line up with TRBD2. The J segment lost 4 bases and the V segment lost 5 bases, leaving 10 bases of the junction unmatched. The CDR3 extends over 16 amino acids. Per the germline V gene, CDR1 is MNHEY and CDR2 is SMNVEV (reference sequence). CDR3 in amino acids: CASSVGATSAYNEQFF. As DNA, the CDR3 is TGTGCCAGCAGTGTTGGGGCGACTAGCGCATACAATGAGCAGTTCTTC.

This clone was found once. The chain links TRBV5-1 to TRBJ2-5; 12 bases are shared with TRBD2. Germline V CDR1 and CDR2: SGHRS, YFSETQ. The CDR3 length is 16 residues. With 4 bases clipped from V and 4 bases from J, the junction kept 8 bases outside the gene matches. The CDR3 coding sequence is TGCGCCAGCAGCCCAGCTAGCGGGGGGGCCCCAGAGACCCAGTACTTC. Protein product: CASSPASGGAPETQYF.

This clone came up once. The chain uses TRBV4-1 and TRBJ2-7; D is uncertain. The V end was cut by 5 bases, the J end by 6 bases, with 8 bases between. Germline V gene data show CDR1 as MGHRA and CDR2 as YSYEKL. The CDR3 has 11 residues. CDR3 residues: CASSENSEQYF. The CDR3 nucleotides are TGCGCCAGCAGCGAAAACAGCGAGCAGTACTTC.

This clone appeared a single time. One end of the junction does not line up with germline, which may come from a read error. This chain joins TRBV7-7 and TRBJ2-5; 14 bases line up with TRBD2. The germline V gene encodes CDR1 SSHAT and CDR2 FNYEAQ (reference sequence). CDR3 length: 15 residues. CDR3 in DNA: TGTGCTAGCAGCCGGACTAGCGGGGGGAGAGAGACCCAGTACTTC. Amino acids: CASSRTSGGRETQYF.

The chain has TRBV5-5 and TRBJ2-5; D uncertain. The CDR3 is made up of 12 amino acids. Between the trimmed V and J ends, which lost 2 bases and 5 bases, there was a span of 7 bases. The germline gives CDR1 SGHKS, CDR2 YYEKEE (reference sequence). CDR3 protein: CASSFSQETQYF. The CDR3 region has the DNA TGTGCCAGCAGCTTCAGCCAGGAGACCCAGTACTTC.

This chain connects TRBV2 to TRBJ1-6, with no clear D. Per germline, CDR1 SNHLY and CDR2 FYNNEI. CDR3 size: 16 residues. V gave up 2 bases and J gave up 6 bases, with 14 bases separating them. This chain's CDR3 is CASSEWVGEGNSPLHF. The CDR3 DNA reads TGTGCCAGCAGTGAATGGGTCGGGGAAGGTAATTCACCCCTCCACTTT.

The V gene is TRBV19, the J gene TRBJ1-1; the D gene is possibly TRBD1 (5 bases). CDR1 and CDR2 from the germline V gene are LNHDA and SQIVND (reference sequence). The CDR3 sequence is 13 residues long. V lost 6 bases, J lost 1 base, and 9 bases lay in between. The CDR3 here is CASSGGRNTEAFF. As DNA, the CDR3 is TGTGCCAGTAGCGGGGGACGGAACACTGAAGCTTTCTTT.

The chain carries TRBV6-1 and TRBJ1-1; D gene ambiguous. V lost 0 bases and J 2 bases, leaving 10 bases between the germline ends. CDR1 is MNHNS, CDR2 SASEGT, per germline. The CDR3 length is 15 residues. CDR3 nucleotide sequence: TGTGCCAGCAGTGAAGCGCTGGGCGGAAACACTGAAGCTTTCTTT. It encodes CASSEALGGNTEAFF.

This clone was detected only a few times. The CDR3 sequence is CASSQSSRAGNTIYF. The CDR3 coding sequence is TGTGCCAGCAGCCAATCGAGCAGGGCTGGAAACACCATATATTTT. This chain links TRBV16 with TRBJ1-3, with a weak D call TRBD1 (5 bases). The CDR3 extends over 15 amino acids. Germline-derived CDR1 and CDR2 are KGHSY and FQNENV. V dropped 0 bases and J dropped 2 bases, with 8 bases sitting between them.

The V call is TRBV27, the J call TRBJ2-3; 8 nucleotides align to TRBD2. Per germline, CDR1 MNHEY and CDR2 SMNVEV (reference sequence). There are 15 residues in the CDR3. Trimming removed 2 bases from V and 3 bases from J; junction bases left unmatched: 4. The DNA for the CDR3 is TGTGCCAGCAGTTTAGAGCGGGAGTGGACAGATACGCAGTATTTT. Its protein is CASSLEREWTDTQYF.

In DNA form, the CDR3 reads TGTGCCAGTAGTATGTCCAAACAGGCGGCCTACGAGCAGTACTTC. It specifies CASSMSKQAAYEQYF. The rearrangement joins TRBV19 to TRBJ2-7, with D perhaps matching TRBD1 (5 bases). The germline V and J ends were trimmed by 3 bases and 2 bases, with 14 bases remaining between them. CDR3 length equals 15 residues. Germline loops: CDR1 LNHDA, CDR2 SQIVND (reference sequence).

J is TRBJ1-2 and V is TRBV19; 8 bases line up with TRBD1. The trim removed 7 bases at V and 2 bases at J, leaving 6 bases unmatched. Looked up from germline, CDR1 is LNHDA and CDR2 is SQIVND (reference sequence). CDR3 length: 14 amino acids. For the CDR3, the DNA is TGTGCCAGTACTGCCAGGACAGGGAACTATGGCTACACCTTC. It encodes CASTARTGNYGYTF.

The chain joins TRBV18 to TRBJ2-5; 11 positions agree with TRBD2. The germline V gene encodes CDR1 KGHSH and CDR2 LQKENI. V gave up 4 bases and J gave up 2 bases; unmatched junction bases: 6. The length of the CDR3 is 16 residues. CDR3 in DNA: TGTGCCAGCTCACTACGACTAGCGGGGATACAAGAGACCCAGTACTTC. It codes for CASSLRLAGIQETQYF.

The chain joins TRBV5-1 to TRBJ1-5, with TRBD1 as a possible D gene (6 bases). This CDR3 is 15 amino acids long. From germline, CDR1 is SGHRS and CDR2 YFSETQ. The ends were cut back, 3 bases at V and 2 bases at J, with 12 bases in the middle. CDR3 region: CASSWGAGGNQPQHF. In nucleotides, the CDR3 is TGCGCCAGCAGCTGGGGGGCTGGGGGCAATCAGCCCCAGCATTTT. Together with reference TRBV5-1 and TRBJ1-5, the CDR3 gives the full variable domain: KAGVTQTPRYLIKTRGQQVTLSCSPISGHRSVSWYQQTPGQGLQFLFEYFSETQRNKGNFPGRFSGRQFSNSRSEMNVSTLELGDSALYLCASSWGAGGNQPQHFGDGTRLSIL.

The V gene is TRBV7-2, the J gene TRBJ2-3; D uncertain. V was cut by 5 bases and J by 2 bases, with 8 bases left in between. The V gene's germline CDR1 is SGHTA and CDR2 FQGNSA. The CDR3 runs to 13 residues. The CDR3 spells CASSRQNTDTQYF. Here the CDR3 DNA reads TGTGCCAGCAGCCGCCAGAACACAGATACGCAGTATTTT.

The chain couples TRBV11-2 to TRBJ2-3, with 7 nucleotides matching TRBD2. CDR3 size: 18 residues. Germline V lookup: CDR1 SGHAT, CDR2 FQNNGV. V trimming: 5 bases; J trimming: 4 bases; junction bases outside the gene matches: 18. CDR3 amino acids: CASSPRRRGAGWADTQYF. The CDR3 DNA follows: TGTGCCAGCAGCCCCCGCCGGCGTGGAGCGGGATGGGCAGATACGCAGTATTTT.

This chain connects TRBV5-4 to TRBJ1-1; D call uncertain. The V gene's germline CDR1 is SGHNT and CDR2 YYREEE (reference sequence). The CDR3 totals 14 residues. With 5 bases removed from V and 1 base from J, the gap between germline ends came to 12 bases. CDR3 in DNA: TGTGCCAGCAGAACTGACAACAGGAACACTGAAGCTTTCTTT. As protein: CASRTDNRNTEAFF.

V gene TRBV19 combines with J gene TRBJ2-1; TRBD2 might be the D (5 bases). V lost 7 bases and J lost 1, with 11 bases in between. CDR3 length: 14 amino acids. The germline gives CDR1 LNHDA, CDR2 SQIVND (reference sequence). The CDR3 region is CASKTGMSYNEQFF. The CDR3 DNA reads TGTGCCAGTAAAACGGGGATGTCCTACAATGAGCAGTTCTTC. Full variable domain (remainder filled in from reference TRBV19 and TRBJ2-1): DGGITQSPKYLFRKEGQNVTLSCEQNLNHDAMYWYRQDPGQGLRLIYYSQIVNDFQKGDIAEGYSVSREKKESFPLTVTSAQKNPTAFYLCASKTGMSYNEQFFGPGTRLTVL.

The chain employs TRBV2 and TRBJ1-3; no reliable D call. The V and J ends lost 0 bases and 4 bases respectively, with 13 bases between them. The CDR3 is made up of 16 amino acids. Germline assignment: CDR1 SNHLY and CDR2 FYNNEI. The CDR3 sequence is CASSEARAIGGNTIYF. CDR3 sequence (DNA): TGTGCCAGCAGTGAAGCGAGAGCTATCGGGGGAAACACCATATATTTT.

The J gene is TRBJ1-2, the V gene TRBV18; D is unresolved. Germline CDR1 KGHSH, CDR2 LQKENI. This CDR3 is built from 13 residues. Trimming cost V 6 bases and J 4 bases, with 12 bases left between them. This CDR3 is CASSPAPTYGYTF. CDR3 in DNA: TGTGCCAGCTCGCCTGCCCCCACCTATGGCTACACCTTC.

The chain couples TRBV9 to TRBJ1-4, with 11 bases aligning to TRBD1. The junction had 7 bases not matched to a gene; V was cut back by 4 bases and J by 8 bases. The CDR3 has 15 amino acids. CDR1 and CDR2 from the germline V gene are SGDLS and YYNGEE. CDR3 sequence (DNA): TGTGCCAGCAGCCGGTTCGGGGACAGGGGGGAAAAACTGTTTTTT. Protein sequence: CASSRFGDRGEKLFF. The whole variable domain, remainder taken from reference TRBV9 and TRBJ1-4, is DSGVTQTPKHLITATGQRVTLRCSPRSGDLSVYWYQQSLDQGLQFLIQYYNGEERAKGNILERFSAQQFPDLHSELNLSSLELGDSALYFCASSRFGDRGEKLFFGSGTQLSVL.

The chain combines TRBV27 with TRBJ1-2, with D possibly matching TRBD1 (5 bases). This CDR3 has 15 amino acids. V was pared by 3 bases and J by 0 bases, with 11 bases between. Germline V gene sequence: CDR1 MNHEY, CDR2 SMNVEV (reference sequence). Written as DNA, the CDR3 is TGTGCCAGCAGTTTGTGGGCAGGGACTAACTATGGCTACACCTTC. Its translation: CASSLWAGTNYGYTF.

The CDR3 region is CASSFGLGGGTGELFF. DNA for the CDR3: TGTGCCAGCAGCTTCGGCCTAGGAGGAGGTACCGGGGAGCTGTTTTTT. This chain connects TRBV7-2 to TRBJ2-2; perhaps TRBD2 as D (5 bases). Per the germline V gene, CDR1 is SGHTA and CDR2 is FQGNSA. V dropped 3 bases and J dropped 5 bases, with 16 bases sitting between them. The CDR3 is 16 residues long.

This chain links TRBV29-1 with TRBJ2-3; D not certain. The CDR3 is made up of 14 amino acids. CDR1 SQVTM and CDR2 ANQGSEA come from the germline V gene. CDR3 nucleotides: TGCAGTGCGGACGTAACCTCTAGCACAGATACGCAGTATTTT. Translating it yields CSADVTSSTDTQYF.

The chain uses TRBV5-6 and TRBJ1-4, with 7 bases matching TRBD1. This CDR3 contains 15 residues. Looked up from germline, CDR1 is SGHDT and CDR2 is YYEEEE. The V and J ends lost 3 bases and 8 bases, in that order; junction bases with no gene match: 10. CDR3 coding DNA: TGTGCCAGCAGCTCGTCGACAGGGTCGGGAGAAAAACTGTTTTTT. Translation gives CASSSSTGSGEKLFF.

This rearrangement joins TRBV18 to TRBJ1-1; 8 bases map to TRBD1. CDR3 length equals 17 residues. Germline CDR1 KGHSH, CDR2 LQKENI. After removal of 6 bases from V and 1 base from J, the junction contained 13 bases not matched to a gene. In DNA, the CDR3 is TGTGCCAGCTCCCGAATAAACAGGGGGGGCAGGAACACTGAAGCTTTCTTT. Protein sequence: CASSRINRGGRNTEAFF.

A few counts support this clone. This chain connects TRBV29-1 to TRBJ2-4, with D possibly matching TRBD1 (6 bases). Germline CDR1 SQVTM, CDR2 ANQGSEA. V lost 4 bases and J 0 bases, leaving 13 bases between the germline ends. The CDR3 spans 15 residues. CDR3 DNA sequence: TGCAGCGTTGTACTTGGACAGCTAGCCAAAAACATTCAGTACTTC. The encoded protein is CSVVLGQLAKNIQYF.